This TCR beta chain was identified in a study of identifying expanded T cells in peripheral blood. Overall study results and limits: Approximately 2-week clone count variance significantly increased as total template count grew. Over two and four weeks, about 15 and 19 clones changed, versus more than 1 between replicates.

The CDR3 totals 13 residues. The V gene's germline CDR1 is LGHNA and CDR2 YSLEER. Trimming took off 3 bases at V and 12 bases at J, with 17 bases between the two ends. On this clone itself: Antigen: not known.

Healthy donors had no documented immune events, such as infections, while sampled. Method: immunoSEQ multiplex PCR; TCRdb's copy keeps in-frame clones and lacks some. The sample includes about 100,000 clones, 88% of them seen just once. The clonotype comes from a person between 18 and 70 years old in good health. The chain links TRBV4-3 to TRBJ1-1; D perhaps matches TRBD1 (5 bases). The sample was blood. The CDR3 here is CASSQQGRGTTFF. CDR3 bases: TGCGCCAGCAGCCAGCAAGGGAGGGGTACGACTTTCTTT.